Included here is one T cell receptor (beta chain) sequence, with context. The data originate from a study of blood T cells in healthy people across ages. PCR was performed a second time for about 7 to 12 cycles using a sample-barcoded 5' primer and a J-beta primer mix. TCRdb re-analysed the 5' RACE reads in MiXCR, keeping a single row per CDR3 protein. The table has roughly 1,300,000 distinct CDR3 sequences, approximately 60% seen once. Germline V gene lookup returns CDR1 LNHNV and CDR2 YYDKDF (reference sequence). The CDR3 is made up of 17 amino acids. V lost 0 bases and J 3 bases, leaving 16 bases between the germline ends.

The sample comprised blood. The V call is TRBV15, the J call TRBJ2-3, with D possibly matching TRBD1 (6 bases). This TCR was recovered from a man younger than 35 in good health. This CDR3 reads CATSRDRTAKGTDTQYF. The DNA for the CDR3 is TGTGCCACCAGCAGAGATAGGACAGCGAAGGGAACAGATACGCAGTATTTT.